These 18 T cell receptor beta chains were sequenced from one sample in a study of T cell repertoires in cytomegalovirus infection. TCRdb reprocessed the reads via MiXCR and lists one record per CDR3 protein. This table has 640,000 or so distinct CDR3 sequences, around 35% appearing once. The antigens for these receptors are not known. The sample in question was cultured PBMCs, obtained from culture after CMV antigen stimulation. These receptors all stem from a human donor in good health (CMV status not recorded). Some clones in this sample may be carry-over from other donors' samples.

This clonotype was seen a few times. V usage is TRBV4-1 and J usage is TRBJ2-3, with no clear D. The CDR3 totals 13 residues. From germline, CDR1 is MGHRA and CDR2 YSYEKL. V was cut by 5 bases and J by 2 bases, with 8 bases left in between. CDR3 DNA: TGCGCCAGCAGCAAAACTAACACAGATACGCAGTATTTT. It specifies CASSKTNTDTQYF.

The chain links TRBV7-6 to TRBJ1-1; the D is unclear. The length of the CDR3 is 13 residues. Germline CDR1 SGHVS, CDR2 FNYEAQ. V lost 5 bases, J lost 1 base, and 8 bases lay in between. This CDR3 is CASSTQENTEAFF. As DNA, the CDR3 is TGTGCCAGCAGCACCCAGGAGAACACTGAAGCTTTCTTT. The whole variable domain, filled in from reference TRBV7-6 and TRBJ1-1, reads GAGVSQSPRYKVTKRGQDVALRCDPISGHVSLYWYRQALGQGPEFLTYFNYEAQQDKSGLPNDRFSAERPEGSISTLTIQRTEQRDSAMYRCASSTQENTEAFFGQGTRLTVV.

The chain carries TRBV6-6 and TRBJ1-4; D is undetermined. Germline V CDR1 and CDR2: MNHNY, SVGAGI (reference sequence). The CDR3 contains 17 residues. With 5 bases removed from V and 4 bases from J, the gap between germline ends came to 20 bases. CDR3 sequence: CASSGWTARLHNEKLFF. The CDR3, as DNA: TGTGCCAGCAGTGGGTGGACGGCCAGACTACATAATGAAAAACTGTTTTTT.

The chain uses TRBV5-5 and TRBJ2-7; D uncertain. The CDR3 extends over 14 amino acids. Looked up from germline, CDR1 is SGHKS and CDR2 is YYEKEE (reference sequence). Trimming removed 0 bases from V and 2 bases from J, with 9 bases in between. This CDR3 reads CASSLVPFAYEQYF. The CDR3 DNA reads TGTGCCAGCAGCTTGGTTCCCTTCGCCTACGAGCAGTACTTC.

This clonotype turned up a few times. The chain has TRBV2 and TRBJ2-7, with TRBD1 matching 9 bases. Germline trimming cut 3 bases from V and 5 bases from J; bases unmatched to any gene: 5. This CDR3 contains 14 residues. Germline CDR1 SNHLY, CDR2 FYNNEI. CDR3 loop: CASSEGQGFHEQYF. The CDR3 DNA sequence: TGTGCCAGCAGTGAGGGACAGGGTTTTCACGAGCAGTACTTC.

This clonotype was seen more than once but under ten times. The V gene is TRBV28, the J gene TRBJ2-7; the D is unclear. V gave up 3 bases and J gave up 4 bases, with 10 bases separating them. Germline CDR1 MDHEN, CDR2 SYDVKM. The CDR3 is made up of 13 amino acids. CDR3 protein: CASSFANSYEQYF. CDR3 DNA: TGTGCCAGCAGTTTTGCGAACTCTTACGAGCAGTACTTC. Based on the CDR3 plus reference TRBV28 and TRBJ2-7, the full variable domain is DVKVTQSSRYLVKRTGEKVFLECVQDMDHENMFWYRQDPGLGLRLIYFSYDVKMKEKGDIPEGYSVSREKKERFSLILESASTNQTSMYLCASSFANSYEQYFGPGTRLTVT.

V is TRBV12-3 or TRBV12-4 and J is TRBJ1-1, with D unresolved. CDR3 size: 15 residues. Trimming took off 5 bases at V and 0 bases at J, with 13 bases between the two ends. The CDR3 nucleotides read TGTGCCAGCAGTCCCTCCGGAGTTTTGAACACTGAAGCTTTCTTT. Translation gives CASSPSGVLNTEAFF.

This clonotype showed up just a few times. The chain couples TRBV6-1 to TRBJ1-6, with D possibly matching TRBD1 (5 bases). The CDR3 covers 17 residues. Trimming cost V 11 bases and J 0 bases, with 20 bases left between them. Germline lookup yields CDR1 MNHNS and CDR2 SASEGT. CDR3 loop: CAGTTAGSSSYNSPLHF. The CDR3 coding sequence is TGTGCCGGTACGACAGCCGGCTCTAGCTCCTATAATTCACCCCTCCACTTT.

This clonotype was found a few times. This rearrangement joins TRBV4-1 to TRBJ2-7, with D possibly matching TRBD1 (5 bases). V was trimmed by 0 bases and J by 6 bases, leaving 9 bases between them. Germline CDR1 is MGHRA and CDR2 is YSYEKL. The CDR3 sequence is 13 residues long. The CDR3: CASSQDLTVEQYF. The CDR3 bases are TGCGCCAGCAGCCAAGATCTGACAGTCGAGCAGTACTTC.

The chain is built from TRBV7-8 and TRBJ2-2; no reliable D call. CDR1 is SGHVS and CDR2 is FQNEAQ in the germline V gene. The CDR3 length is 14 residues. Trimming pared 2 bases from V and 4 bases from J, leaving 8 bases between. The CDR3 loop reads CASSLQALTGELFF. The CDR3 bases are TGTGCCAGCAGCTTACAGGCCCTCACCGGGGAGCTGTTTTTT.

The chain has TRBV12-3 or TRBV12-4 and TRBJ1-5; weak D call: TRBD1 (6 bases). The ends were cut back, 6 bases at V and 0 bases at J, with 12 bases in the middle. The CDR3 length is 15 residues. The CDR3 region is CASRGQKYSNQPQHF. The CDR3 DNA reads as TGTGCCAGCAGAGGACAGAAATATAGCAATCAGCCCCAGCATTTT.

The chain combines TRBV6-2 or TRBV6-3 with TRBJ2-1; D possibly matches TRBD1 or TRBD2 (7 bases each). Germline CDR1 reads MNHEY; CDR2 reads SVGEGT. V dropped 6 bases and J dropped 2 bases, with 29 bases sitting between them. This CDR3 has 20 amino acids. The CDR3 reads CASSPFGTDKRDDAYNEQFF. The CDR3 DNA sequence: TGTGCCAGCAGCCCTTTTGGGACAGACAAGCGGGACGACGCCTACAATGAGCAGTTCTTC.

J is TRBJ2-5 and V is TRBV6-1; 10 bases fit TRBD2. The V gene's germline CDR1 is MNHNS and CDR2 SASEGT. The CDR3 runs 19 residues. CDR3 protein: CASGQGERAGGLPKETQYF. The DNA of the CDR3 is TGTGCTTCCGGACAGGGAGAAAGAGCGGGGGGGCTCCCTAAAGAGACCCAGTACTTC.

The CDR3 sequence: CASSQDWLAGFVEQFF. CDR3 in DNA: TGCGCCAGCAGCCAAGACTGGCTAGCGGGGTTTGTGGAGCAGTTCTTC. This sequence joins TRBV4-1 and TRBJ2-1; 9 bases line up with TRBD2. V was pared by 0 bases and J by 10 bases, with 10 bases of the junction left unmatched. In germline, CDR1 is MGHRA, CDR2 YSYEKL. There are 16 residues in the CDR3.

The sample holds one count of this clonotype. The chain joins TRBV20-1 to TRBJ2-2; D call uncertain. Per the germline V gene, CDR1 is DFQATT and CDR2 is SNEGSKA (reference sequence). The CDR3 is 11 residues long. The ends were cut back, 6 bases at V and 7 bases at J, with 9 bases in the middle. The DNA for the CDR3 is TGCAGTGCCCAAAGAGACGGGGAGCTGTTTTTT. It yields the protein CSAQRDGELFF.

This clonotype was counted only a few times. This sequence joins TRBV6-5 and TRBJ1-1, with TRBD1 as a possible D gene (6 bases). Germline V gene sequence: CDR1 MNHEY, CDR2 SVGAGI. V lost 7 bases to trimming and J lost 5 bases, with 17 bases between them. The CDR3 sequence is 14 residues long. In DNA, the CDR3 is TGTGCCAGCAACAAACGACAGGTGGGGACTGAAGCTTTCTTT. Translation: CASNKRQVGTEAFF.

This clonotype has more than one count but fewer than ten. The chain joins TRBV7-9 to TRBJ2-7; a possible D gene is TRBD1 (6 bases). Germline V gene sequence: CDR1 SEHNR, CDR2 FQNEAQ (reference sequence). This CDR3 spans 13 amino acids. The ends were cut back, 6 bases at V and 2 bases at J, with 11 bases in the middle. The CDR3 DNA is TGTGCCAGCAGACCCTCAGGGGCCTACGAGCAGTACTTC. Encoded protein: CASRPSGAYEQYF. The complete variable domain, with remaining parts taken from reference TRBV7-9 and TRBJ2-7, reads DTGVSQNPRHKITKRGQNVTFRCDPISEHNRLYWYRQTLGQGPEFLTYFQNEAQLEKSRLLSDRFSAERPKGSFSTLEIQRTEQGDSAMYLCASRPSGAYEQYFGPGTRLTVT.

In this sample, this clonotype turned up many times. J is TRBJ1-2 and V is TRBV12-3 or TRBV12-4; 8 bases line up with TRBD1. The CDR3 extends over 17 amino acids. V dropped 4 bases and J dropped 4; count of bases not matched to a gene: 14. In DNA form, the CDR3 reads TGTGCCAGCAGTTATGGACAGGGAGGGAGGCTAGGCTATGGCTACACCTTC. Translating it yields CASSYGQGGRLGYGYTF.